This T cell receptor (beta chain) was retrieved from a study of sequential checkpoint blockade in melanoma (dated by TCRdb to the late 2010s). Broadly, across the study: Patients were assigned by 1:1 randomization to either first-line nivolumab followed by ipilimumab (arm A) or ipilimumab followed by nivolumab (arm B). Maintenance nivolumab was given following each of the two trial sequences. DNA from approximately 91 melanoma tumor samples collected before treatment underwent TCRbeta immunosequencing. Matched tumor biopsies were taken from 20 to 25 patients before treatment and at week 13, after single-agent nivolumab (arm A) or ipilimumab (arm B). About 80% of the matched tumor biopsy pairs taken before and after treatment were from the same lesion.

The immunoSEQ Assay was used to immunosequence TCRbeta CDR3 regions from genomic DNA. Before high-throughput sequencing, genomic DNA was amplified using bias-controlled multiplex PCR. Concerning the study's data processing: To quantify the absolute abundance of each unique TCRbeta CDR3 region, the sequences were collapsed and filtered. Clonality, defined as 1 minus Pielou's evenness, was calculated using only productive rearrangements. Tumor T-cell fraction was calculated by normalizing TCRbeta template counts to the amount of usable DNA, which was estimated from several housekeeping genes. A previously published method was used to identify clones whose frequencies were significantly greater in on-treatment samples than in baseline samples. In its TCRdb copy, this immuneACCESS table keeps in-frame sequences only and misses some clones. Where compared with another copy, unresolved V genes explain less than half of these, and the others have no known cause. The V and J calls and the clone size are those of that table, but D and trimming were determined from the DNA. Present in this sample are several thousand clones, just under 40% of which were seen just once. Jointly, the top ten make up about 9% of the sample.

Trimming leaves V shorter by 0 bases and J shorter by 6 bases, with the junction holding 13 bases beyond the gene matches. As encoded in the germline V gene (reference sequence), CDR1 is LNHNV while CDR2 is YYDKDF. Measured from the cysteine to the phenylalanine, the CDR3 is 17 residues long. The kept DNA is CDR3 alone, 51 bases in frame from the first base. The sample's treatment or condition, from its label and the paper: randomized to nivolumab then ipilimumab (arm A) or the reverse (arm B). None of the patients in the trial had previously been given DNA-damaging chemotherapy. The samples were obtained from melanoma patients enrolled in CheckMate 064, an open-label, randomized phase II trial testing sequential checkpoint blockade. Genomic DNA from formalin-fixed paraffin-embedded (FFPE) tissue samples served as the input for tumor TCR sequencing. What the study reported, not specific to this receptor: Clinical benefit was about 30 times more likely to be achieved by patients whose tumor T-cell fraction and clonality increased by week 13. Among patients in the nivolumab-first arm (arm A), tumor TIL clonality before treatment was associated with response (P = .04). The model for predicting response that combines TCR metrics with mutation burden needs to be validated in larger, independent patient cohorts. Within-arm analyses of tumor T-cell fraction were constrained by small sample sizes and reduced statistical power. Tumor T-cell fraction and clonality were found to correlate with PD-L1 staining and CD8+ T-cell counts but not with mutational load.

Note on this clone: Its antigen specificity is not known. No base qualities exist here, and no much larger clone lies one base off it.

The chain couples TRBV15 to TRBJ1-2; 7 of the junction bases match TRBD1. Sequenced material: tumor tissue (inferred from file names), taken from a patient given nivolumab and ipilimumab in sequence. The receptor comes from a human donor with melanoma. The nucleotide sequence is given as TGTGCCACCAGCAGAGATATTGCTTTCGGACAGGTGGATGGCTACACCTTC. This gives the protein CATSRDIAFGQVDGYTF.